This T cell receptor (beta chain) is from a study of blood T cell repertoires in COVID-19. Study background: Samples of COVID-19 (acute and convalescent) were obtained from the United States, Italy and Spain.

As for this clone: Other DNA sequences within the sample encode an identical CDR3.

In the original processing: By means of reference gene primer amplification, nucleated cell counts were estimated. Data came from immunoSEQ multiplex PCR; TCRdb stores just in-frame clones and leaves some out. Clone size and V and J calls were adopted from that table, with D and trimming inferred from the DNA. The profile covers a few hundred thousand clones, with more than 80% appearing a single time and roughly 1.2% taken by the ten largest. Germline V gives CDR1 SGHNT, CDR2 YYREEE (reference sequence). Between the trimmed V and J ends, which lost 0 bases and 2 bases, there was a span of 5 bases. The CDR3 is 13 residues long.

The receptor was derived from a woman aged 25 to 39 with COVID-19, enrolled during active disease. The V call is TRBV5-4, the J call TRBJ1-2; the D is unclear. Specimen: peripheral blood. The DNA of the CDR3 is TGTGCCAGCAGCTTGGGCGTCAACTATGGCTACACCTTC. It codes for CASSLGVNYGYTF.